The rows below give T cell receptor beta chains drawn from one sample of a study of T cells after yellow fever vaccination. TCRdb used MiXCR to reprocess the 5' RACE reads, holding one entry per CDR3 protein. The sample lists 450,000 to 550,000 distinct CDR3 sequences; roughly a fifth were seen once. The starting material was PBMCs, obtained roughly 20 days after the first yellow fever vaccination. The receptors originated from a man aged 18-30 years who received the YFV17D yellow fever vaccine. CDR3s include the opening cysteine and the closing phenylalanine or tryptophan. Each record gives: CDR3 protein, V gene, J gene, D gene. A D gene is named only where the DNA matches it firmly.

cdr3_aa: CASSPAGYPGGEQFF; v_call: TRBV5-1; j_call: TRBJ2-1; d_call: NA
cdr3_aa: CSAPTGLPYGYTF; v_call: TRBV20-1; j_call: TRBJ1-2; d_call: TRBD1
cdr3_aa: CASSQVTGLNTEAFF; v_call: TRBV4-2; j_call: TRBJ1-1; d_call: NA
cdr3_aa: CAWSLGVDEAFF; v_call: TRBV30; j_call: TRBJ1-1; d_call: NA
cdr3_aa: CASSQDLRGGYETQYF; v_call: TRBV4-3; j_call: TRBJ2-5; d_call: TRBD2
cdr3_aa: CASSSRDRGLAEAFF; v_call: TRBV7-2; j_call: TRBJ1-1; d_call: TRBD1
cdr3_aa: CASSSLLPGQGNEKLFF; v_call: TRBV5-1; j_call: TRBJ1-4; d_call: TRBD1
cdr3_aa: CSARDFNRGNTEAFF; v_call: TRBV20-1; j_call: TRBJ1-1; d_call: TRBD1
cdr3_aa: CSVFGGTSSYEQYF; v_call: TRBV29-1; j_call: TRBJ2-7; d_call: NA
cdr3_aa: CSVEVRGTGTDTQYF; v_call: TRBV29-1; j_call: TRBJ2-3; d_call: NA
cdr3_aa: CSATPGTDYGYTF; v_call: TRBV29-1; j_call: TRBJ1-2; d_call: TRBD1
cdr3_aa: CASSESPPQDTQYF; v_call: TRBV16; j_call: TRBJ2-3; d_call: NA
cdr3_aa: CASSARTGDTGELFF; v_call: TRBV9; j_call: TRBJ2-2; d_call: TRBD1
cdr3_aa: CAISATGLAGSTGELFF; v_call: TRBV10-3; j_call: TRBJ2-2; d_call: TRBD2
cdr3_aa: CASSQDRGHNTEAFF; v_call: TRBV4-1; j_call: TRBJ1-1; d_call: NA
cdr3_aa: CASSKTDYNEQFF; v_call: TRBV7-3; j_call: TRBJ2-1; d_call: NA
cdr3_aa: CASSLLFRHGLAGAPLAKNIQYF; v_call: TRBV28; j_call: TRBJ2-4; d_call: TRBD2
cdr3_aa: CASSQTPHSQETQYF; v_call: TRBV4-2; j_call: TRBJ2-5; d_call: NA
cdr3_aa: CASSPPRSRNQPQHF; v_call: TRBV5-5; j_call: TRBJ1-5; d_call: NA
cdr3_aa: CASGEGGVYEQYF; v_call: TRBV10-2; j_call: TRBJ2-7; d_call: NA
cdr3_aa: CASSRAGSADTQYF; v_call: TRBV6-1; j_call: TRBJ2-3; d_call: NA
cdr3_aa: CASSPGPRAETQYF; v_call: TRBV11-3; j_call: TRBJ2-5; d_call: NA
cdr3_aa: CASTPGAGLGSPLHF; v_call: TRBV12-3/TRBV12-4; j_call: TRBJ1-6; d_call: NA
cdr3_aa: CASMVRLTLYEQYF; v_call: TRBV5-6; j_call: TRBJ2-7; d_call: NA
cdr3_aa: CASSPISGGGQPQHF; v_call: TRBV18; j_call: TRBJ1-5; d_call: TRBD1
cdr3_aa: CASSYSLAEDYYTGELFF; v_call: TRBV6-2/TRBV6-3; j_call: TRBJ2-2; d_call: TRBD2
cdr3_aa: CASSQDRGQGSEAFF; v_call: TRBV4-1; j_call: TRBJ1-1; d_call: TRBD1
cdr3_aa: CASSDVSRDRQGGTDTQYF; v_call: TRBV2; j_call: TRBJ2-3; d_call: TRBD1
cdr3_aa: CASSEFVGPATNEKLFF; v_call: TRBV10-2; j_call: TRBJ1-4; d_call: NA
cdr3_aa: CASSPGQAYSTDTQYF; v_call: TRBV7-2; j_call: TRBJ2-3; d_call: TRBD1
cdr3_aa: CASSLSPGSYTF; v_call: TRBV12-3/TRBV12-4; j_call: TRBJ1-2; d_call: NA
cdr3_aa: CASSLEPPASGGSGELFF; v_call: TRBV5-1; j_call: TRBJ2-2; d_call: TRBD2
cdr3_aa: CASRPRHTSDRGRSGYTF; v_call: TRBV11-1; j_call: TRBJ1-2; d_call: TRBD1
cdr3_aa: CASSRTGHGANTGELFF; v_call: TRBV11-2; j_call: TRBJ2-2; d_call: NA
cdr3_aa: CASSYPTGGTDTQYF; v_call: TRBV6-5; j_call: TRBJ2-3; d_call: NA
cdr3_aa: CASSRTGAPYEQYF; v_call: TRBV12-3/TRBV12-4; j_call: TRBJ2-7; d_call: NA
cdr3_aa: CASSQVVTTYNEQFF; v_call: TRBV3-1; j_call: TRBJ2-1; d_call: NA
cdr3_aa: CASSYLRQGNQHF; v_call: TRBV6-5; j_call: TRBJ1-5; d_call: TRBD1
cdr3_aa: CSARTANQPQHF; v_call: TRBV20-1; j_call: TRBJ1-5; d_call: NA
cdr3_aa: CASSQDLPGGPLSNEQFF; v_call: TRBV4-3; j_call: TRBJ2-1; d_call: NA
cdr3_aa: CASSGTGLGGYTF; v_call: TRBV12-3/TRBV12-4; j_call: TRBJ1-2; d_call: TRBD1
cdr3_aa: CASSVNPMETQYF; v_call: TRBV9; j_call: TRBJ2-5; d_call: NA
cdr3_aa: CASSLAGVDWNF; v_call: TRBV7-2; j_call: TRBJ2-5; d_call: NA
cdr3_aa: CASSLHGGGDGNEQFF; v_call: TRBV7-9; j_call: TRBJ2-1; d_call: TRBD2
cdr3_aa: CASSFRGVETQYF; v_call: TRBV5-6; j_call: TRBJ2-5; d_call: NA
cdr3_aa: CASSQDGREVWTF; v_call: TRBV4-2; j_call: TRBJ2-7; d_call: TRBD2
cdr3_aa: CASSTGQGYLDTEAFF; v_call: TRBV5-1; j_call: TRBJ1-1; d_call: TRBD1
cdr3_aa: CASSQKRGSTDTQYF; v_call: TRBV4-2; j_call: TRBJ2-3; d_call: TRBD2
cdr3_aa: CASSLIATGELFF; v_call: TRBV5-4; j_call: TRBJ2-2; d_call: NA
cdr3_aa: CASSQEQRSYNEQFF; v_call: TRBV4-3; j_call: TRBJ2-1; d_call: NA
cdr3_aa: CASSPSGNAKNIQYF; v_call: TRBV6-5; j_call: TRBJ2-4; d_call: NA
cdr3_aa: CASSQGTGTLGDTQYF; v_call: TRBV3-1; j_call: TRBJ2-3; d_call: NA
cdr3_aa: CASSLDVGTSGWSSYEQYF; v_call: TRBV11-2; j_call: TRBJ2-7; d_call: TRBD2